This TCR beta chain was identified in a study of cytomegalovirus exposure and HLA in healthy donors. Study observations and caveats: Researchers reported in a later analysis that common viral pathogens appeared linked to several top clusters. Presence/absence comparisons presumed near-even sequencing depth among donors.

Samples came from healthy bone marrow donors. This CDR3 comprises 15 residues. The germline gives CDR1 SGHTA, CDR2 FQGTGA. V was pared by 3 bases and J by 0 bases, with 8 bases between. Primers: 60 Vbeta forward and 13 Jbeta reverse. The method was immunoSEQ multiplex PCR; TCRdb's version includes in-frame clones alone and lacks a portion of them. Here the sample spans approximately 210,000 clones, 81% being singletons. Concerning this clone itself: What it recognizes is unknown.

This chain links TRBV7-3 with TRBJ2-2; the D gene is possibly TRBD2 (5 bases). Sequencing was carried out using PBMCs. This sequence was found in a man between 18 and 35 years old in good health and CMV-seronegative. Here the CDR3 reads CASSLRGSNTGELFF. The CDR3 DNA follows: TGTGCCAGCAGCTTGAGAGGGTCGAACACCGGGGAGCTGTTTTTT.